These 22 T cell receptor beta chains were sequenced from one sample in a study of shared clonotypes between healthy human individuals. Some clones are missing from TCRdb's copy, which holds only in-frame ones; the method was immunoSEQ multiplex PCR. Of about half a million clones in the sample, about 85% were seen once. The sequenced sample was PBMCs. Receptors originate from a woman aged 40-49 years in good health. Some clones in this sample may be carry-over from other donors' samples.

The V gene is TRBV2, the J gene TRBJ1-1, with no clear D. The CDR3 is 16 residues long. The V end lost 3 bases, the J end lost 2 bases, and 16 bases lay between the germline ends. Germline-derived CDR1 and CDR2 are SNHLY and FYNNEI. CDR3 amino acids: CASSDGFRSENTEAFF. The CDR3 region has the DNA TGTGCCAGCAGTGATGGTTTTCGGAGTGAAAACACTGAAGCTTTCTTT.

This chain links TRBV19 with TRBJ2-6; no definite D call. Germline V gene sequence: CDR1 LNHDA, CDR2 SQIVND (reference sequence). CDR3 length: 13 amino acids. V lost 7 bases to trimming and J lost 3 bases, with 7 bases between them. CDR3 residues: CASTTGGANVLTF. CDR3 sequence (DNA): TGTGCCAGTACGACTGGTGGGGCCAACGTCCTGACTTTC.

The CDR3 DNA sequence: TGTGCCAGCGGGGAAGGGGCCAACGTCCTGACTTTC. This gives the protein CASGEGANVLTF. The V and J genes are TRBV7-3 and TRBJ2-6; D gene ambiguous. Germline CDR1 SGHTA, CDR2 FQGTGA. Trimming shortened V by 8 bases and J by 4 bases, and 6 bases separated the two germline ends. CDR3 length: 12 amino acids. Drawing the rest from reference TRBV7-3 and TRBJ2-6, the complete variable domain is GAGVSQTPSNKVTEKGKYVELRCDPISGHTALYWYRQSLGQGPEFLIYFQGTGAADDSGLPNDRFFAVRPEGSVSTLKIQRTERGDSAVYLCASGEGANVLTFGAGSRLTVL.

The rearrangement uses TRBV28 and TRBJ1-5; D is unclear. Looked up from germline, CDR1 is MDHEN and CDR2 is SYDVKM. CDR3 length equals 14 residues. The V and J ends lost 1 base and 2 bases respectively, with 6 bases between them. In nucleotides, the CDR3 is TGTGCCAGCAGTTTATTCGCTGGCAATCAGCCCCAGCATTTT. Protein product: CASSLFAGNQPQHF. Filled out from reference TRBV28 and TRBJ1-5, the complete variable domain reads DVKVTQSSRYLVKRTGEKVFLECVQDMDHENMFWYRQDPGLGLRLIYFSYDVKMKEKGDIPEGYSVSREKKERFSLILESASTNQTSMYLCASSLFAGNQPQHFGDGTRLSIL.

CDR3 protein: CATQTGGRETQYF. The CDR3 DNA is TGTGCCACGCAAACAGGGGGGAGGGAGACCCAGTACTTC. The gene calls are TRBV6-6 and TRBJ2-5; TRBD1 aligns across 8 bases. Trimming at V came to 10 bases and at J to 5 bases, leaving 9 bases not matched to a gene. The germline V gene encodes CDR1 MNHNY and CDR2 SVGAGI (reference sequence). This CDR3 contains 13 residues.

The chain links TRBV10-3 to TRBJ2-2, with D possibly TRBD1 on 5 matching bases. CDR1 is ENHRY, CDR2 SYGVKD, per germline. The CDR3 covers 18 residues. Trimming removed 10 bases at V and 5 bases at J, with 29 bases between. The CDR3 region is CATKVQDKHAVVTGELFF. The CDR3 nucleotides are TGTGCCACCAAAGTCCAGGACAAACACGCGGTAGTAACCGGGGAGCTGTTTTTT.

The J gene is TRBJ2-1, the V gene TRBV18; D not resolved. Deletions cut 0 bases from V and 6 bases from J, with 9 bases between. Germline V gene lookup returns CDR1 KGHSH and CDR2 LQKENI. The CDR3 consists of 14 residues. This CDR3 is CASSPPSQSNEQFF. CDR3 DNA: TGTGCCAGCTCACCACCTAGCCAATCCAATGAGCAGTTCTTC.

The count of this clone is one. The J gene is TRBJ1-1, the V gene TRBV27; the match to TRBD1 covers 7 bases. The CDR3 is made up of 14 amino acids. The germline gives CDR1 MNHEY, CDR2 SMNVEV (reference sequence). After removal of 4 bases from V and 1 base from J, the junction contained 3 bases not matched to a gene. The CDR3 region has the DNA TGTGCCAGCAGTTCACAGGGGAGGAACACTGAAGCTTTCTTT. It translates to CASSSQGRNTEAFF.

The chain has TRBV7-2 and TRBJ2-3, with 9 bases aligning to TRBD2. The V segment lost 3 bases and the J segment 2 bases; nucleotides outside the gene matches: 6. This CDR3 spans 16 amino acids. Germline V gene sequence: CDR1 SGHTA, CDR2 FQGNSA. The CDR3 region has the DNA TGTGCCAGCAGCTTCGGACTAGCGAGACTCACAGATACGCAGTATTTT. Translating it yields CASSFGLARLTDTQYF. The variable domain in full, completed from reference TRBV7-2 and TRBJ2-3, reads GAGVSQSPSNKVTEKGKDVELRCDPISGHTALYWYRQSLGQGLEFLIYFQGNSAPDKSGLPSDRFSAERTGGSVSTLTIQRTQQEDSAVYLCASSFGLARLTDTQYFGPGTRLTVL.

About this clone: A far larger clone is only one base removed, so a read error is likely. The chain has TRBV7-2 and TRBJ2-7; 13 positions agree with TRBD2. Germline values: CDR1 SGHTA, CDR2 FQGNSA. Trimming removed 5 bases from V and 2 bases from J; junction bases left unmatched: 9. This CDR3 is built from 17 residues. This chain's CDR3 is CASSRTRLAGGAYEQYF. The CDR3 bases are TGTGCCAGCAGCCGAACCAGACTAGCGGGAGGCGCCTACGAGCAGTACTTC.

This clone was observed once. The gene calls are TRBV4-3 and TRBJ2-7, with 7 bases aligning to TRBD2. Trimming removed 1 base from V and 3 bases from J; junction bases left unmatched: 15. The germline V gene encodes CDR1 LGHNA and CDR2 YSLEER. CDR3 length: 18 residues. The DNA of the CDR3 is TGCGCCAGCAGCCAAGGAGAAACGGTTGGGGGAGGGCGCTACGAGCAGTACTTC. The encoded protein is CASSQGETVGGGRYEQYF.

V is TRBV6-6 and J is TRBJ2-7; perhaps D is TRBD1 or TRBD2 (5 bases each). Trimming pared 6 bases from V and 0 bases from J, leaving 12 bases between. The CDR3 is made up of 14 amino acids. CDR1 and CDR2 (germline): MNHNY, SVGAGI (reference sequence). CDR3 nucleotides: TGTGCCAGCAGATCCGGGGACGGCTCCTACGAGCAGTACTTC. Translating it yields CASRSGDGSYEQYF.

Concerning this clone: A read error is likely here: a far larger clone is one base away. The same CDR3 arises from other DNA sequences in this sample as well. The CDR3 loop is CASSGPPNSNQPQHF. CDR3 bases: TGTGCCAGCAGCGGCCCCCCCAATAGCAATCAGCCACAGCATTTT. The chain is built from TRBV2 and TRBJ1-5; D is uncertain. The CDR3 loop spans 15 amino acids. Germline assignment: CDR1 SNHLY and CDR2 FYNNEI.

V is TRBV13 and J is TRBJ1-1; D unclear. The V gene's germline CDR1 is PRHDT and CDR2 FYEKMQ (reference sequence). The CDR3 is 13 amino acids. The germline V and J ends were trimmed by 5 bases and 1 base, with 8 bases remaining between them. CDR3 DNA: TGTGCCAGCAGCCCGCGGACGAACACTGAAGCTTTCTTT. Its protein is CASSPRTNTEAFF. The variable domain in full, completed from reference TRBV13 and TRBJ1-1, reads AAGVIQSPRHLIKEKRETATLKCYPIPRHDTVYWYQQGPGQDPQFLISFYEKMQSDKGSIPDRFSAQQFSDYHSELNMSSLELGDSALYFCASSPRTNTEAFFGQGTRLTVV.

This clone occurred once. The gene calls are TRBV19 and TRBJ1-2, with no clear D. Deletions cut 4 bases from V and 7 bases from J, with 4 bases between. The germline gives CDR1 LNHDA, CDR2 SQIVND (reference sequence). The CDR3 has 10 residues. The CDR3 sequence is CASSKIGYTF. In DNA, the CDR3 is TGTGCCAGTAGTAAGATTGGCTACACCTTC.

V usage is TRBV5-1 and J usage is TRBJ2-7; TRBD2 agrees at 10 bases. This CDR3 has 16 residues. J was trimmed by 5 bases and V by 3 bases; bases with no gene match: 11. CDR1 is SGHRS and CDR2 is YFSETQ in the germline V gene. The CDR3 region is CASSSSLAGGPDEQYF. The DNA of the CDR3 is TGCGCCAGCAGCTCCTCCTTAGCGGGAGGCCCCGACGAGCAGTACTTC.

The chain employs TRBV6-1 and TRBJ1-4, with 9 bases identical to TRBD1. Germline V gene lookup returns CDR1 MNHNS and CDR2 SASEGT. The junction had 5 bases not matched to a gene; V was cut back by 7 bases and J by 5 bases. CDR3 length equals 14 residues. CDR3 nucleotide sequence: TGTGCCAGCACCCCCGACAGGGGGAATGAAAAACTGTTTTTT. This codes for CASTPDRGNEKLFF.

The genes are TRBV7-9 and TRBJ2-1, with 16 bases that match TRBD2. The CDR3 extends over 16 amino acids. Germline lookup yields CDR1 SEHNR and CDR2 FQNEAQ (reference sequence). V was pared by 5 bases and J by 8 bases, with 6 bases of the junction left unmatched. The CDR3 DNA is TGTGCCAGCAGCCCGGGGACTAGCGGGAGGGGGGATGAGCAGTTCTTC. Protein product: CASSPGTSGRGDEQFF.

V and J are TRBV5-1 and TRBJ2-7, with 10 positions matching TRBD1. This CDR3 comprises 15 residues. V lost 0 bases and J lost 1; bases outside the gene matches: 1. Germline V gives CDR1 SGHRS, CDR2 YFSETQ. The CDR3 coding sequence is TGCGCCAGCAGCTTGGGGGACAGGGGATCCTACGAGCAGTACTTC. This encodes CASSLGDRGSYEQYF. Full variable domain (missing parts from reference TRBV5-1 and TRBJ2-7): KAGVTQTPRYLIKTRGQQVTLSCSPISGHRSVSWYQQTPGQGLQFLFEYFSETQRNKGNFPGRFSGRQFSNSRSEMNVSTLELGDSALYLCASSLGDRGSYEQYFGPGTRLTVT.

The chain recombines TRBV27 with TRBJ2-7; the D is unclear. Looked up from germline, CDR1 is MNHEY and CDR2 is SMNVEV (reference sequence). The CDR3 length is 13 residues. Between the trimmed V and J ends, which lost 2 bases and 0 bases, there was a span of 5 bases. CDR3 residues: CASSLLNSYEQYF. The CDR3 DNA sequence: TGTGCCAGCAGTTTACTGAACTCCTACGAGCAGTACTTC.

CDR3 sequence reads: CASSFLQLRQETQYF. The CDR3 coding sequence is TGTGCCAGCAGCTTTTTACAACTGAGGCAAGAGACCCAGTACTTC. This chain uses TRBV5-5 with TRBJ2-5, with D hard to call. Trimming took off 2 bases at V and 2 bases at J, with 13 bases between the two ends. Germline loops: CDR1 SGHKS, CDR2 YYEKEE (reference sequence). The CDR3 consists of 15 residues.

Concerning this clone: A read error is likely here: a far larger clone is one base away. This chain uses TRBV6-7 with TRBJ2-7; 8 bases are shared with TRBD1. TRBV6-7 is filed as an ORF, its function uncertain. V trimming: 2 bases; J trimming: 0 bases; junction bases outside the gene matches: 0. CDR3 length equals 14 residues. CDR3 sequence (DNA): TGTGCCAGCAGTTACGGACAGGGCTCCTACGAGCAGTACTTC. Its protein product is CASSYGQGSYEQYF.